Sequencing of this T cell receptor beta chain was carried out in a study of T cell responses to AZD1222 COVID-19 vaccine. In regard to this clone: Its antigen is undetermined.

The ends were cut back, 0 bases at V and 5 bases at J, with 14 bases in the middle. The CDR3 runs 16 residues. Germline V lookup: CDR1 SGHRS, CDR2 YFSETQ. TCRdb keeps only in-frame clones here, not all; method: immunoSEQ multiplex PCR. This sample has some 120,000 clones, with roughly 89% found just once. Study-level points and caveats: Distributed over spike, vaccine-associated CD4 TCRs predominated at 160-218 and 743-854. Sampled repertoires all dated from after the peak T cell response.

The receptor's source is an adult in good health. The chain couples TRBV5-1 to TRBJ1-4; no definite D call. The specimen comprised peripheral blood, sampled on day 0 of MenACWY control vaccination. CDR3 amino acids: CASSLGVSLGNEKLFF. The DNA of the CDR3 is TGCGCCAGCAGCTTGGGTGTGAGCCTGGGAAATGAAAAACTGTTTTTT.